Presented here are 12 T cell receptor beta chains from one specimen sequenced in a study of siplizumab effects on memory and regulatory T cells. Method: immunoSEQ multiplex PCR; TCRdb's copy keeps in-frame clones and lacks some. The sample yields over 85,000 clones, 93% seen once. The sequenced sample consisted of CD8+ T cells sorted from blood. Source of these receptors: a human donor in good health.

The rearrangement uses TRBV13 and TRBJ1-1; no clear D gene. CDR3 length equals 14 residues. Germline V gene lookup returns CDR1 PRHDT and CDR2 FYEKMQ (reference sequence). V gave up 2 bases and J gave up 0 bases, with 7 bases separating them. CDR3 DNA: TGTGCCAGCAGCTTACGGGGAATGAACACTGAAGCTTTCTTT. Translating it yields CASSLRGMNTEAFF.

The V call is TRBV2, the J call TRBJ1-1; weak D call: TRBD1 (5 bases). The CDR3 is made up of 13 amino acids. CDR1 is SNHLY and CDR2 is FYNNEI in the germline V gene. Trimming cost V 1 base and J 6 bases, with 9 bases left between them. The CDR3 DNA follows: TGTGCCAGCAGTGAAGGGCAGGGCCCTGAAGCTTTCTTT. Encoded protein: CASSEGQGPEAFF.

Only a few counts were recorded for this clone. The V gene is TRBV30, the J gene TRBJ2-7; 13 positions agree with TRBD2. The CDR3 contains 16 residues. The germline gives CDR1 GTSNPN, CDR2 SVGIG (reference sequence). Losses at the gene ends were 1 base for V and 4 bases for J; bases not matched to a gene: 7. The CDR3 here is CAWSAPGLAGVYEQYF. In nucleotides, the CDR3 is TGTGCCTGGAGTGCGCCTGGACTAGCGGGGGTATACGAGCAGTACTTC.

The chain links TRBV27 to TRBJ1-2, with D perhaps TRBD1 (6 bases). The germline V and J ends were trimmed by 2 bases and 1 base, with 11 bases remaining between them. Germline V gene sequence: CDR1 MNHEY, CDR2 SMNVEV (reference sequence). This CDR3 region has 15 residues. The CDR3 region has the DNA TGTGCCAGCAGTTTACGGGGGCTAGTTAACTATGGCTACACCTTC. This encodes CASSLRGLVNYGYTF.

This clone was recorded only once. The chain is built from TRBV4-2 and TRBJ2-7, with TRBD1 identical over 9 bases. This CDR3 spans 16 amino acids. Germline V gene sequence: CDR1 LGHNA, CDR2 YNFKEQ. With 1 base clipped from V and 0 bases from J, the junction kept 4 bases outside the gene matches. CDR3: CASSQGPGQGSYEQYF. The CDR3 nucleotides are TGTGCCAGCAGCCAAGGACCGGGACAGGGCTCCTACGAGCAGTACTTC.

This clone was recorded a few times. This chain joins TRBV30 and TRBJ1-1, with TRBD1 identical over 8 bases. The CDR3 contains 14 residues. V lost 2 bases, J lost 0 bases, and 2 bases stayed unmatched. Germline CDR1 GTSNPN, CDR2 SVGIG (reference sequence). CDR3 residues: CAWSRTGLNTEAFF. The DNA of the CDR3 is TGTGCCTGGAGTCGGACAGGGTTGAACACTGAAGCTTTCTTT.

The chain combines TRBV9 with TRBJ1-1; 8 nucleotides match TRBD1. The CDR3 is made up of 13 amino acids. Trimming removed 3 bases from V and 11 bases from J; junction bases left unmatched: 9. Germline loops: CDR1 SGDLS, CDR2 YYNGEE. CDR3 coding DNA: TGTGCCAGCAGCGAAGGGACAGGTTCGGATGCTTTCTTT. Encoded protein: CASSEGTGSDAFF.

The rearrangement uses TRBV6-5 and TRBJ2-2, with unresolved D. The CDR3 extends over 11 amino acids. Germline CDR1 MNHEY, CDR2 SVGAGI. V shed 5 bases and J shed 4 bases, with 2 bases lying between them. The CDR3 nucleotides read TGTGCCAGCAGTAGCACCGGGGAGCTGTTTTTT. Amino acids: CASSSTGELFF.

This rearrangement joins TRBV29-1 to TRBJ1-2, with 9 bases that match TRBD1. The CDR3 totals 15 residues. Per germline, CDR1 SQVTM and CDR2 ANQGSEA. Trimming removed 7 bases from V and 6 bases from J; junction bases left unmatched: 15. CDR3 sequence reads: CSAPDRGMFPDGYTF. CDR3 nucleotide sequence: TGCAGCGCCCCTGACAGGGGGATGTTTCCGGATGGCTACACCTTC.

This sequence joins TRBV27 and TRBJ2-7; D is perhaps TRBD1 (7 bases). The CDR3 has 16 residues. Between the trimmed V and J ends, which lost 3 bases and 4 bases, there was a span of 19 bases. Germline CDR1 is MNHEY and CDR2 is SMNVEV (reference sequence). The CDR3 coding sequence is TGTGCCAGCAGTTTGTTGGTTCAGGGGGGAATTTACGAGCAGTACTTC. This codes for CASSLLVQGGIYEQYF.

The chain uses TRBV11-2 and TRBJ1-2; the D is unclear. Germline V CDR1 and CDR2: SGHAT, FQNNGV. The CDR3 extends over 12 amino acids. The V end lost 1 base, the J end lost 5 bases, and 5 bases lay between the germline ends. The CDR3 DNA sequence: TGTGCCAGCAGCTTAGCCCCGTATGGCTACACCTTC. This sequence encodes CASSLAPYGYTF.

The V gene is TRBV5-1, the J gene TRBJ2-1, with 7 bases lining up with TRBD1. Trimming removed 0 bases from V and 3 bases from J; junction bases left unmatched: 3. Germline V CDR1 and CDR2: SGHRS, YFSETQ. This CDR3 contains 15 residues. The CDR3, as DNA: TGCGCCAGCAGCTTGGAAGGGGGCCACTACAATGAGCAGTTCTTC. Protein product: CASSLEGGHYNEQFF.